Listed below are T cell receptor beta chains from one sample, sequenced in a study of CD8 T cells in Susac syndrome. TCRdb reprocessed the immunoSEQ multiplex PCR reads via MiXCR and lists one record per CDR3 protein. This table holds 240,000 or so distinct CDR3 sequences, 90% to 96% found once. Sequencing used CD4+ T cells from PBMCs. These receptors originate from a human donor with Susac syndrome. Both conserved end residues are part of each CDR3. A D gene is named only where the DNA matches it firmly. Size tells how often a clone was seen (once, few, many) or the class of an expanded clone, and some rows leave it out.

j_call clone_size v_call d_call cdr3_aa cdr3_nt
TRBJ2-3 . TRBV20-1 . CSARGLTTSDTQYF TGCAGTGCTAGAGGACTAACAACTTCAGATACGCAGTATTTT
TRBJ1-2 . TRBV5-5 . CASSLATGRDGYTF TGTGCCAGCAGCTTGGCCACGGGACGGGATGGCTACACCTTC
TRBJ1-2 . TRBV6-5 TRBD1 CASSSTGGLNYGYTF TGTGCCAGCAGTTCAACAGGGGGGCTCAACTATGGCTACACCTTC
TRBJ1-2 . TRBV12-3/TRBV12-4 . CASSPSPSGYTF TGTGCCAGCAGTCCATCCCCCTCCGGCTACACCTTC
TRBJ2-1 . TRBV7-9 . CASSLMGGMTSEQFF TGTGCCAGCAGTCTAATGGGCGGGATGACCTCTGAGCAGTTCTTC
TRBJ1-2 . TRBV10-2 . CASSDGQGRSGYTF TGCGCCAGCAGTGATGGGCAGGGGCGTAGTGGCTACACCTTC
TRBJ1-1 . TRBV29-1 . CSSAGVQRGSEAFF TGCAGCTCTGCGGGGGTTCAAAGGGGCTCTGAAGCTTTCTTT
TRBJ2-5 . TRBV30 TRBD2 CAWSSGRAAKTQYF TGTGCCTGGTCGAGCGGGAGGGCCGCAAAGACCCAGTACTTC
TRBJ2-3 . TRBV10-1 TRBD2 CASTPLAGGPQYF TGCGCCAGCACTCCCCTAGCGGGAGGACCACAGTATTTT
TRBJ1-4 . TRBV2 . CASTRTATNEKLFF TGTGCCAGCACCAGGACAGCAACTAATGAAAAACTGTTTTTT
TRBJ2-2 . TRBV29-1 . CSVGGPANTGELFF TGCAGCGTTGGGGGGCCCGCGAACACCGGGGAGCTGTTTTTT
TRBJ2-3 . TRBV5-4 . CASSLGRLNLGTDTQYF TGTGCCAGCAGCTTGGGTAGACTGAACTTGGGCACAGATACGCAGTATTTT
TRBJ2-3 . TRBV30 TRBD2 CAWSSSGNTDTQYF TGTGCCTGGAGTTCGAGCGGGAACACAGATACGCAGTATTTT
TRBJ1-2 . TRBV29-1 TRBD1 CSVEGGQGRVYGYTF TGCAGCGTTGAAGGCGGACAGGGCCGGGTCTATGGCTACACCTTC
TRBJ2-3 once TRBV6-4 . CASSSVASTDTQYF TGTGCCAGCAGTAGCGTGGCAAGCACAGATACGCAGTATTTT
TRBJ2-5 . TRBV28 TRBD1 CASSLSGTDQETQYF TGTGCCAGCAGTTTATCGGGGACAGATCAAGAGACCCAGTACTTC